A selection of T cell receptor beta chains follows, all from one sample in a study of blood T cells in healthy people across ages. MiXCR was run by TCRdb on the 5' RACE reads, yielding one entry per CDR3 protein. The table has 760,000 or so distinct CDR3 sequences, just under 25% seen once. This same sample was also part of a study on T cells of mothers and their children.

The sequencing sample was made of blood. The receptors originated from a boy aged 5-17 years in good health. CDR3s include the opening cysteine and the closing phenylalanine or tryptophan. The D gene is left open where the match is weak. Only some rows state a clone size, as once, few, many or a class for expanded clones.

j_call | clone_size | v_call | d_call | cdr3_length | cdr3_aa | cdr3_nt
TRBJ1-4 | NA | TRBV29-1 | NA | 11 | CSVDWEQKLFF | TGCAGCGTTGACTGGGAACAAAAACTGTTTTTT
TRBJ2-5 | NA | TRBV28 | TRBD1 | 16 | CATYRGSGRGQETQYF | TGTGCCACCTACAGGGGGAGCGGCAGGGGGCAAGAGACCCAGTACTTC
TRBJ2-1 | NA | TRBV5-4 | NA | 15 | CASSLWDAPYNEQFF | TGTGCCAGCAGCCTCTGGGACGCCCCCTACAATGAGCAGTTCTTC
TRBJ2-5 | few | TRBV9 | TRBD2 | 17 | CASSVGVAGGSGETQYF | TGTGCCAGCAGCGTAGGGGTAGCGGGGGGCTCTGGGGAGACCCAGTACTTC
TRBJ1-1 | few | TRBV7-3 | NA | 14 | CASSFEMGNTEAFF | TGTGCCAGCAGCTTTGAGATGGGAAACACTGAAGCTTTCTTT
TRBJ2-5 | many | TRBV5-1 | NA | 12 | CASSIGQETQYF | TGCGCCAGCTCCATCGGCCAAGAGACCCAGTACTTC
TRBJ1-6 | NA | TRBV11-2 | NA | 16 | CASSAGPGSTNSPLHF | TGTGCCAGCAGCGCGGGCCCGGGTTCTACTAATTCACCCCTCCACTTT
TRBJ2-7 | NA | TRBV5-1 | TRBD2 | 19 | CASSLFGGTSAKGPYEQYF | TGCGCCAGCAGCTTATTCGGTGGGACTAGCGCGAAGGGCCCCTACGAGCAGTACTTC
TRBJ1-5 | few | TRBV6-5 | NA | 14 | CASSFQGRGQPQHF | TGTGCCAGCAGCTTTCAGGGGAGAGGTCAGCCCCAGCATTTT
TRBJ2-3 | NA | TRBV6-4 | NA | 14 | CASSDVPATDTQYF | TGTGCCAGCAGTGACGTCCCAGCCACAGATACGCAGTATTTT
TRBJ1-1 | few | TRBV6-5 | NA | 12 | CASSSGATEAFF | TGTGCCAGCAGTTCTGGGGCCACTGAAGCTTTCTTT
TRBJ2-3 | few | TRBV7-8 | NA | 14 | CASSVVGLTDTQYF | TGTGCCAGCAGCGTCGTAGGCCTCACAGATACGCAGTATTTT
TRBJ1-1 | NA | TRBV15 | NA | 14 | CATSREGEGTEAFF | TGTGCCACCAGCAGAGAAGGCGAGGGCACTGAAGCTTTCTTT
TRBJ1-6 | NA | TRBV5-1 | NA | 14 | CASSFEGDGSPLHF | TGCGCCAGCAGCTTCGAAGGGGATGGTTCACCCCTCCACTTT
TRBJ2-7 | NA | TRBV3-1 | NA | 14 | CTSSQDHQSYEQYF | TGTACCAGCAGCCAAGATCACCAGTCCTACGAGCAGTACTTC
TRBJ2-6 | NA | TRBV3-1 | NA | 14 | CASSTQSGANVLTF | TGTGCCAGCAGCACTCAGTCGGGGGCCAACGTCCTGACTTTC
TRBJ2-5 | few | TRBV6-1 | TRBD1 | 18 | CASSESGGGQAFQETQYF | TGTGCCAGCAGTGAATCGGGTGGGGGACAGGCCTTCCAAGAGACCCAGTACTTC
TRBJ2-5 | NA | TRBV20-1 | NA | 14 | CSVRSTIRGETQYF | TGCAGTGTTCGTTCCACTATCCGCGGGGAGACCCAGTACTTC
TRBJ2-5 | NA | TRBV10-3 | NA | 10 | CAKLGETQYF | TGTGCCAAACTTGGGGAGACCCAGTACTTC
TRBJ2-3 | NA | TRBV11-3 | TRBD1 | 16 | CASSLAGQALGDTQYF | TGTGCCAGCAGCTTAGCAGGACAGGCCCTCGGGGATACGCAGTATTTT
TRBJ1-5 | once | TRBV15 | NA | 15 | CATSRGGDGNQPQHF | TGTGCCACCAGCAGAGGTGGAGACGGCAATCAGCCCCAGCATTTT
TRBJ2-2 | NA | TRBV29-1 | NA | 15 | CSVELWGALVGELFF | TGCAGCGTTGAACTGTGGGGCGCTTTGGTCGGGGAGCTGTTTTTT
TRBJ1-2 | NA | TRBV29-1 | NA | 12 | CSVEIQDHGYTF | TGCAGCGTTGAAATACAGGACCATGGCTACACCTTC
TRBJ2-1 | few | TRBV12-3/TRBV12-4 | NA | 18 | CASSLSPSKTITYNEQFF | TGTGCCAGCAGTTTAAGCCCTAGTAAGACGATTACCTACAATGAGCAGTTCTTC
TRBJ2-3 | NA | TRBV7-9 | NA | 16 | CASSSWGLADTDTQYF | TGTGCCAGCAGCTCCTGGGGATTAGCTGACACAGATACGCAGTATTTT
TRBJ1-5 | few | TRBV20-1 | NA | 13 | CSARDIGVQPQHF | TGCAGTGCTAGAGATATAGGGGTTCAGCCCCAGCATTTT
TRBJ1-4 | few | TRBV7-2 | NA | 16 | CASSLVATATNEKLFF | TGTGCCAGCAGCTTAGTCGCCACGGCAACTAATGAAAAACTGTTTTTT
TRBJ2-1 | NA | TRBV5-6 | NA | 16 | CASSLAGTLPYNEQFF | TGTGCCAGCAGCTTGGCGGGCACCCTGCCCTACAATGAGCAGTTCTTC
TRBJ1-2 | NA | TRBV12-3/TRBV12-4 | TRBD1 | 15 | CASSLGDRANYGYTF | TGTGCCAGCAGTTTAGGGGACAGGGCGAACTATGGCTACACCTTC
TRBJ2-7 | NA | TRBV7-2 | NA | 15 | CASSPDRRSSYEQYF | TGTGCCAGCAGCCCCGACAGGCGGAGCTCCTACGAGCAGTACTTC
TRBJ2-7 | NA | TRBV28 | NA | 12 | CASSFSVYEQYF | TGTGCCAGCAGTTTTTCAGTATACGAGCAGTACTTC
TRBJ2-6 | NA | TRBV27 | NA | 15 | CASSLLASGANVLTF | TGTGCCAGCAGTTTACTAGCCTCTGGGGCCAACGTCCTGACTTTC
TRBJ1-1 | NA | TRBV20-1 | TRBD1 | 13 | CSARKGDWTGTFF | TGCAGTGCTAGAAAAGGTGATTGGACAGGGACTTTCTTT
TRBJ2-5 | NA | TRBV20-1 | NA | 15 | CSARDRGASVETQYF | TGCAGTGCTAGAGATCGGGGGGCGTCTGTGGAGACCCAGTACTTC
TRBJ2-5 | NA | TRBV13 | TRBD1 | 15 | CASSNPGQGTETQYF | TGTGCCAGCAGCAATCCGGGACAGGGGACGGAGACCCAGTACTTC
TRBJ2-2 | NA | TRBV3-1 | NA | 15 | CASSRGVQSPGELFF | TGTGCCAGCAGCCGTGGAGTTCAGTCACCCGGGGAGCTGTTTTTT
TRBJ2-1 | NA | TRBV29-1 | NA | 17 | CSVEDPGWRFPYNEQFF | TGCAGCGTTGAAGATCCAGGGTGGCGGTTCCCCTACAATGAGCAGTTCTTC
TRBJ1-1 | NA | TRBV5-5 | TRBD1 | 15 | CASSFLGTGVTEAFF | TGTGCCAGCAGCTTTCTTGGGACAGGGGTTACTGAAGCTTTCTTT
TRBJ1-4 | NA | TRBV5-6 | TRBD1 | 15 | CASSLAGGALEKLFF | TGTGCCAGCAGCTTAGCAGGGGGCGCCTTGGAAAAACTGTTTTTT
TRBJ2-7 | few | TRBV25-1 | TRBD1 | 13 | CATGDRYDYEQYF | TGTGCCACTGGGGACAGATACGACTACGAGCAGTACTTC
TRBJ2-1 | few | TRBV12-5 | TRBD1 | 15 | CASGLGQAPVEEQFF | TGTGCTAGTGGTTTAGGACAGGCTCCCGTGGAAGAGCAGTTCTTC
TRBJ2-5 | NA | TRBV18 | TRBD1 | 16 | CASSQSRQGTSETQYF | TGTGCCAGCTCACAATCGAGACAGGGGACCTCGGAGACCCAGTACTTC
TRBJ2-7 | NA | TRBV21-1 | NA | 13 | CASSKGQQGEQYF | TGTGCCAGCAGCAAGGGACAGCAGGGCGAGCAGTACTTC
TRBJ2-7 | once | TRBV6-2/TRBV6-3 | NA | 13 | CASRRQGPTEQYF | TGTGCCAGCAGGAGACAAGGCCCCACCGAGCAGTACTTC
TRBJ2-5 | NA | TRBV9 | NA | 14 | CASSGYLSQETQYF | TGTGCCAGCAGCGGATACCTAAGCCAAGAGACCCAGTACTTC
TRBJ2-7 | NA | TRBV6-2/TRBV6-3 | TRBD2 | 18 | CASSYGPRLAAPSYEQYF | TGTGCCAGCAGTTACGGCCCCCGCCTAGCGGCTCCCTCCTACGAGCAGTACTTC
TRBJ2-3 | few | TRBV9 | NA | 15 | CASSVSERSTDTQYF | TGTGCCAGCAGCGTATCCGAGCGGAGCACAGATACGCAGTATTTT
TRBJ2-7 | NA | TRBV29-1 | TRBD1 | 13 | CSVGETGAEEQYF | TGCAGCGTTGGCGAGACAGGGGCCGAAGAGCAGTACTTC
TRBJ2-7 | few | TRBV6-1 | NA | 13 | CASSEVRTYEQYF | TGTGCCAGCAGTGAAGTCAGGACCTACGAGCAGTACTTC
TRBJ2-1 | once | TRBV11-3 | TRBD2 | 16 | CASSPPGLAMSTEQFF | TGTGCCAGCAGCCCCCCGGGACTAGCGATGTCTACTGAGCAGTTCTTC
TRBJ2-5 | NA | TRBV4-2 | TRBD2 | 16 | CASSQVRGVPQETQYF | TGTGCCAGCAGCCAAGTTCGGGGGGTCCCACAAGAGACCCAGTACTTC
TRBJ1-1 | NA | TRBV5-1 | NA | 14 | CASSLDFPNTEAFF | TGCGCCAGCAGCTTGGATTTCCCGAACACTGAAGCTTTCTTT
TRBJ2-3 | few | TRBV5-6 | TRBD2 | 16 | CASSRARLAGVDTQYF | TGTGCCAGCAGCAGGGCTCGGCTAGCGGGAGTTGATACGCAGTATTTT
TRBJ2-3 | few | TRBV12-3/TRBV12-4 | NA | 15 | CASMPGWASTDTQYF | TGTGCCAGCATGCCCGGGTGGGCTAGCACAGATACGCAGTATTTT
TRBJ2-4 | NA | TRBV15 | TRBD2 | 20 | CATSRPHSGGAGIAKNIQYF | TGTGCCACCAGCAGACCCCATAGCGGGGGGGCCGGAATAGCCAAAAACATTCAGTACTTC